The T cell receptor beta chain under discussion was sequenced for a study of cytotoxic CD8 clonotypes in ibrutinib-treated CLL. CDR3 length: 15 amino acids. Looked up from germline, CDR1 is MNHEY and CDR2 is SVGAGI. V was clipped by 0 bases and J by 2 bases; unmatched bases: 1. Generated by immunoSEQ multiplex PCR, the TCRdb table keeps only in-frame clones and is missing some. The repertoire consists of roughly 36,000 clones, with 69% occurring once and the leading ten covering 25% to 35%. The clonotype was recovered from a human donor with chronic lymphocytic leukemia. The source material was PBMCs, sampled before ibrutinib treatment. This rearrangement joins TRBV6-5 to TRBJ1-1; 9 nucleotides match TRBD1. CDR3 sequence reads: CASSYSGQGNTEAFF. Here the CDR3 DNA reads TGTGCCAGCAGTTACTCGGGACAGGGTAACACTGAAGCTTTCTTT.